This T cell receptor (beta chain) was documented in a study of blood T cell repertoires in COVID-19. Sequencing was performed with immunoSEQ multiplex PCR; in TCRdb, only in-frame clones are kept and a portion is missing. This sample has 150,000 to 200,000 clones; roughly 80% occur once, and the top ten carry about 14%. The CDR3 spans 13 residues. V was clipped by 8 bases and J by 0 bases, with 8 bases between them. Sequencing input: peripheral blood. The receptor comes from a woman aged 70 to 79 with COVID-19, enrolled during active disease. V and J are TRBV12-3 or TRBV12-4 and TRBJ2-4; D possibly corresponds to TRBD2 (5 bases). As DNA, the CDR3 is TGTGCCAGCGGGGAGCTAGCCAAAAACATTCAGTACTTC. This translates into CASGELAKNIQYF.